Following are 4 T cell receptor beta chains from one sample sequenced in a study of cytomegalovirus exposure and HLA in healthy donors. TCRdb's copy holds only in-frame clones and misses some; the assay was immunoSEQ multiplex PCR. The sample consists of roughly 330,000 clones, roughly 87% of them appearing once. Sequencing used PBMCs. The receptor source for this set is a woman aged 25 to 39 in good health and CMV-seropositive.

In its sample, this clone was seen a few times. V and J are TRBV27 and TRBJ2-7; a weak D match, TRBD1 (6 bases). V lost 5 bases to trimming and J lost 7 bases, with 18 bases between them. The length of the CDR3 is 14 residues. Germline loops: CDR1 MNHEY, CDR2 SMNVEV (reference sequence). The chain's CDR3 is CASSTQQGWGEQYF. In DNA form, the CDR3 reads TGTGCCAGCAGTACTCAACAGGGTTGGGGGGAGCAGTACTTC.

The chain couples TRBV5-4 to TRBJ1-1, with TRBD1 identical over 8 bases. V lost 0 bases, J lost 4 bases, and 5 bases stayed unmatched. The CDR3 extends over 15 amino acids. Looked up from germline, CDR1 is SGHNT and CDR2 is YYREEE (reference sequence). Written as DNA, the CDR3 is TGTGCCAGCAGCTTGGGAACAGGGGGTGGCACTGAAGCTTTCTTT. Translated: CASSLGTGGGTEAFF.

The CDR3 is CASSYSTGGNTIYF. The CDR3 DNA is TGTGCCAGCAGTTACTCAACAGGGGGAAACACCATATATTTT. This chain joins TRBV6-5 and TRBJ1-3; D is possibly TRBD1 (6 bases). Germline V gives CDR1 MNHEY, CDR2 SVGAGI. V was clipped by 0 bases and J by 4 bases, with 7 bases between them. The CDR3 has 14 amino acids.

This chain uses TRBV5-1 with TRBJ2-2, with 11 bases lining up with TRBD1. Germline CDR1 reads SGHRS; CDR2 reads YFSETQ. After removal of 3 bases from V and 4 bases from J, the junction contained 2 bases not matched to a gene. This CDR3 region has 15 residues. CDR3 loop: CASSYGTGGTGELFF. Here the CDR3 DNA reads TGCGCCAGCAGCTACGGGACAGGGGGCACCGGGGAGCTGTTTTTT.